This T cell receptor (beta chain) was recovered during a study of CD8+ T cells in alopecia areata. Cutaneous lymph nodes were pooled and cells sorted by CD4, CD8alpha, NKG2D, NKG2ACE and more. Extracted RNA was reverse transcribed, and the resulting cDNA served as sequencing template. Sequencing used immunoSEQ multiplex PCR; TCRdb keeps in-frame clones, though not all of them. Listed here are about 270,000 clones without any singletons, the top ten holding approximately 1.2%. This CDR3 has 12 residues. With 6 bases removed from V and 0 bases from J, the gap between germline ends came to 6 bases. CDR1 and CDR2 (germline): NNHDY, SYVADS. In regard to this clone: Gene names are mouse gene names. Sequencing ends 4 residues short of the CDR3 end; the germline J gene provides the rest.

Sequencing was done on a sample of CD4+ T cells sorted from a lymph node. This chain connects TRBV13-3 to TRBJ1-2, with unresolved D. This receptor was taken from a C3H/HeJ mouse with alopecia areata. The strain is characterized by the MHC haplotype H2-k. The CDR3 spells CASKTTNSDYTF. The CDR3 bases that were read are TGTGCCAGCAAAACAACAAACTCC.